A selection of T cell receptor beta chains follows, all from one sample in a study of blood T cell repertoires in COVID-19. Only in-frame clones appear in the TCRdb table, and some are missing; sequencing was by immunoSEQ multiplex PCR. The sample yields about 220,000 clones, about 86% seen once. The sequencing input was peripheral blood. These receptors all stem from a woman in her thirties who had recovered from COVID-19. Each CDR3 is given with its conserved first and last residue. D genes are given only for firm matches. Expanded clones are given a class, and other clones once, few, many or no size at all.

>.|TRBV21-1|.|TRBJ1-5
TGTGCCAGCAGCCTCGGTGGAGGGTGGAATCAGCCCCAGCATTTT
CASSLGGGWNQPQHF
>.|TRBV11-2|.|TRBJ1-1
TGTGCCAGCAGCTTAGGCGTACGGGGCACTGAAGCTTTCTTT
CASSLGVRGTEAFF
>.|TRBV3-1/TRBV3-2|.|TRBJ2-7
TGTGCCAGCAGCCTTAACCCCGGCGGGCGGTCGAGCTCCTACGAGCAGTACTTC
CASSLNPGGRSSSYEQYF
>TRBD2|TRBV28|.|TRBJ2-1
TGTGCCAGCAGTTTATCTCCTAGCGGGAGTGTAGATGAGCAGTTCTTC
CASSLSPSGSVDEQFF
>.|TRBV11-1|.|TRBJ2-5
TGTGCCAGCAGCTTAGACAGTATCGAGACCCAGTACTTC
CASSLDSIETQYF
>TRBD2|TRBV9|few|TRBJ2-1
TGTGCCAGCAGCGTAGGCGGGAGGGCCAGGAATGAGCAGTTCTTC
CASSVGGRARNEQFF
>.|TRBV27|.|TRBJ2-3
TGTGCCAGCAGTATAGGGACTTCCTGGGATACGCAGTATTTT
CASSIGTSWDTQYF
>TRBD2|TRBV5-4|once|TRBJ2-1
TGTGCCAGCAGCCTGGGGCTAGCGGGAGGAGAGCAGTTCTTC
CASSLGLAGGEQFF
>.|TRBV6-1|.|TRBJ1-1
TGTGCCAGCAGTGAAGGACAGGAAGCTTTCTTT
CASSEGQEAFF
>.|TRBV2|.|TRBJ2-3
TGTGCCAGCGTCTCAACTCGTCAGGGCTTGAGCACAGATACGCAGTATTTT
CASVSTRQGLSTDTQYF
>.|TRBV7-9|.|TRBJ2-1
TGTGCCAGCAGCCCGACAATGAATCAGTTCTTC
CASSPTMNQFF
>.|TRBV5-1|.|TRBJ2-1
TGCGCCAGCAGCTTGAAACAACGAAGTGAGCAGTTCTTC
CASSLKQRSEQFF
>.|TRBV5-4|.|TRBJ2-7
TGTGCCAGCAGCCTGGATATGCGGGGTGAACACGAGCAGTACTTC
CASSLDMRGEHEQYF
>.|TRBV10-3|.|TRBJ2-5
TGTGCCATCAGTGAGTCGATTGGAGAGGAGACCCAGTACTTC
CAISESIGEETQYF
>.|TRBV4-2|.|TRBJ1-1
TGTGCCAGCAGCCCGGGGGGCAGGGTTACTGAAGCTTTCTTT
CASSPGGRVTEAFF
>.|TRBV5-1|once|TRBJ1-2
TGCGCCAGCAGCTTGAGTAAGGGAGACTATGGCTACACCTTC
CASSLSKGDYGYTF
>.|TRBV12-3/TRBV12-4|once|TRBJ2-3
TGTGCCAGCGGAGGGGAAGGAGCAGATACGCAGTATTTT
CASGGEGADTQYF
>.|TRBV4-1|many|TRBJ1-3
TGCGCCAGCAGCTCCCTTCGGTCTGGAAACACCATATATTTT
CASSSLRSGNTIYF
>TRBD2|TRBV11-2|.|TRBJ2-1
TGTGCCAGCAGCCCGACAGCGGGAGGGCCTGGCAATGAGCAGTTCTTC
CASSPTAGGPGNEQFF
>.|TRBV6-1|once|TRBJ1-5
TGTGCCAGCAGTGAAACTAAGCAGCCCCAGCATTTT
CASSETKQPQHF
>TRBD1|TRBV9|.|TRBJ1-2
TGTGCCAGCAGCGTAGTTACGGGACAGGGGAATGGCTACACCTTC
CASSVVTGQGNGYTF
>.|TRBV7-3|.|TRBJ2-1
TGTGCCAGCAGCAAAAACGGGTTGAGCTCCTACAATGAGCAGTTCTTC
CASSKNGLSSYNEQFF
>TRBD1|TRBV30|once|TRBJ2-3
TGTGCCTGGAGTGTACGGGACAGGGCGGGCACAGATACGCAGTATTTT
CAWSVRDRAGTDTQYF
>TRBD2|TRBV29-1|.|TRBJ2-7
TGCAGCGTCCTTACTAGCGCGTCCTACGAGCAGTACTTC
CSVLTSASYEQYF
>TRBD2|TRBV3-1/TRBV3-2|few|TRBJ2-3
TGTGCCAGCAGCCCTACTAGCGTAAGCACAGATACGCAGTATTTT
CASSPTSVSTDTQYF
>.|TRBV7-9|.|TRBJ2-7
TGTGCCAGCAGCCCTTTTAGAGGTGTCTCCTACGAGCAGTACTTC
CASSPFRGVSYEQYF
>.|TRBV28|.|TRBJ1-1
TGTGCCAGCACCCCAGGGGAGATGAACACTGAAGCTTTCTTT
CASTPGEMNTEAFF
>.|TRBV5-4|.|TRBJ2-6
TGTGCCAGCGGCCTGGGAGAGGCCAACGTCCTGACTTTC
CASGLGEANVLTF
>TRBD1|TRBV5-1|.|TRBJ2-1
TGCGCCAGCAGACCTCAGGGGGAACCCACGAGCTCCTACAATGAGCAGTTCTTC
CASRPQGEPTSSYNEQFF
>.|TRBV30|.|TRBJ1-5
TGTGCCTGGAGTGGAGATAGCAATCAGCCCCAGCATTTT
CAWSGDSNQPQHF
>.|TRBV6-5|.|TRBJ1-2
TGTGCCAGCAGTTACTCTAGGGGCTATGGCTACACCTTC
CASSYSRGYGYTF
>TRBD2|TRBV3-1/TRBV3-2|.|TRBJ2-3
TGTGCCAGCACCCCTCGGACTAGCGATGGTACGCAGTATTTT
CASTPRTSDGTQYF
>.|TRBV18|.|TRBJ1-5
TGTGCCAGCTCAGGGGCAAATAGCAATCAGCCCCAGCATTTT
CASSGANSNQPQHF
>TRBD2|TRBV27|.|TRBJ2-5
TGTGCCAGCAGTTTATTCGGGCTAGCGGGCCCCCAAGAGACCCAGTACTTC
CASSLFGLAGPQETQYF
>TRBD2|TRBV27|.|TRBJ2-7
TGTGCCAGCAGTTTTTCGGGAGGGGGTTACGAGCAGTACTTC
CASSFSGGGYEQYF
>TRBD1|TRBV19|.|TRBJ1-5
TGTGCCAGTACTCCCCGATGGACAGGCTTACAGCCCCAGCATTTT
CASTPRWTGLQPQHF
>TRBD2|TRBV4-1|.|TRBJ2-5
TGCGCCAGCAGGGTTCGGCTAGCGGGAGGCAGACAAGAGACCCAGTACTTC
CASRVRLAGGRQETQYF
>TRBD2|TRBV29-1|.|TRBJ2-7
TGCAGCGTTGAATCTTGGACTAGCGGGAGTCACGACGAGCAGTACTTC
CSVESWTSGSHDEQYF
>TRBD1|TRBV28|.|TRBJ2-2
TGTGCCAGCAGCCCCGTGGACAGGGACACCGGGGAGCTGTTTTTT
CASSPVDRDTGELFF
>TRBD2|TRBV9|.|TRBJ2-1
TGTGCCAGCAGCGTGAGACCCGCGGCTAGCGGGAACAATGAGCAGTTCTTC
CASSVRPAASGNNEQFF
>.|TRBV29-1|once|TRBJ1-1
TGCAGCGTTGTGGATCAGGGGACTGAAGCTTTCTTT
CSVVDQGTEAFF
>TRBD1|TRBV15|.|TRBJ1-4
TGTGCCACCAGCAGAGATCCAGGGGGCGCGTTCGCAACTAATGAAAAACTGTTTTTT
CATSRDPGGAFATNEKLFF
>TRBD1|TRBV27|once|TRBJ2-7
TGTGCCAGCAGCTGGCACAGGGGAACCTACGAGCAGTACTTC
CASSWHRGTYEQYF
>.|TRBV9|.|TRBJ1-2
TGTGCCAGCAGCGTAGCAATCTCTACTCAAGTCTATGGCTACACCTTC
CASSVAISTQVYGYTF
>TRBD2|TRBV19|.|TRBJ2-3
TGTGCCAGTAGGTCGCGCTGGCGGGGGGGAGCAGATACGCAGTATTTT
CASRSRWRGGADTQYF
>.|TRBV5-5|few|TRBJ1-2
TGTGCCAGCAGTCCCCAACCAGGTGAATATGGCTACACCTTC
CASSPQPGEYGYTF
>.|TRBV28|.|TRBJ2-7
TGTGCCAGCAAGAGGGGAGGCGAGCAGTACTTC
CASKRGGEQYF
>.|TRBV10-1|.|TRBJ1-2
TGCGCCAGCAGTGAGCATTATGGCTACACCTTC
CASSEHYGYTF
>.|TRBV7-5|.|TRBJ2-7
TGTGTCAGAAGCCCTTGTACGTCCCCAGGGGTAATCTCCTACGAGCAGTACTTC
CVRSPCTSPGVISYEQYF
>TRBD2|TRBV9|.|TRBJ2-1
TGTGCCAGCAGCGTAACTACTTGGACTAGCGGGAGGGGAACCCCCTACAATGAGCAGTTCTTC
CASSVTTWTSGRGTPYNEQFF
>.|TRBV25-1|.|TRBJ2-1
TGTGCCAGCAGGGGGGGGAGGGGGTATGAGCAGTTCTTC
CASRGGRGYEQFF
>TRBD1|TRBV10-3|once|TRBJ1-2
TGTGCCATCGGCGAAACAGGGGTTAGTGGCTACACCTTC
CAIGETGVSGYTF